Reported below is one T cell receptor beta chain. The antigen is undetermined. This entry comes from a study of T cell responses to AZD1222 COVID-19 vaccine. In the study overall: Analysis merged second doses at about 4 or about 12 weeks.

The germline V gene has CDR1 SQVTM and CDR2 ANQGSEA. CDR3 length: 14 amino acids. The V end was cut by 1 base, the J end by 0 bases, with 10 bases between. Study-level results: Nearly half of the spike-specific TCRs reportedly recognize variant regions that carry no mutations. The study identified only 6 or 7 AZD1222 recipients as seropositive at baseline.

Here immunoSEQ multiplex PCR was the method, and the copy in TCRdb shows in-frame clones only, minus some. This sample has 97,000 or so clones, with roughly 90% found just once. The gene calls are TRBV29-1 and TRBJ2-7; D is undetermined. This clonotype was obtained from an adult in good health. Sequenced here: peripheral blood, sampled on day 0 of AZD1222 vaccination. DNA for the CDR3: TGCAGCGTTGAAGTGCCCCACTTCTCCTACGAGCAGTACTTC. Translated, it gives CSVEVPHFSYEQYF.